This T cell receptor (beta chain) was recovered during a study of radiation and T cells in renal cell carcinoma. Profiled with immunoSEQ multiplex PCR; TCRdb holds only in-frame clones, not every one. This sample yields over 8,500 clones, of which 55% to 70% are seen a single time; 13% to 15% belongs to the top ten. This CDR3 contains 15 residues. The V gene's germline CDR1 is SGHNT and CDR2 YYREEE (reference sequence). The V end lost 5 bases, the J end lost 7 bases, and 21 bases lay between the germline ends. Regarding the study as a whole: In nephrectomy-only tumors, top 100 clonotypes averaged roughly 43%, versus about 50% irradiated. Dominant CDR3 motifs were more common in irradiated tumors than controls.

Indicated treatment: treatment-naive control, cytoreductive nephrectomy. Control tumor donors were a few females and some ten males, median age approximately 60 years. This clone qualifies as medium-sized. Its antigen is as yet unknown. V gene TRBV5-4 combines with J gene TRBJ1-2; D not certain. The sequence came from a man aged 55 to 69 with renal cell carcinoma. The sequencing here drew on tumor tissue, taken from a patient whose treatment was nephrectomy without radiotherapy. CDR3 DNA sequence: TGTGCCAGCAGGGATGGGCGAGGTACGGACTCTGGCTACACCTTC. This translates into CASRDGRGTDSGYTF. The whole variable domain, remainder taken from reference TRBV5-4 and TRBJ1-2, is ETGVTQSPTHLIKTRGQQVTLRCSSQSGHNTVSWYQQALGQGPQFIFQYYREEENGRGNFPPRFSGLQFPNYSSELNVNALELDDSALYLCASRDGRGTDSGYTFGSGTRLTVV.